The rows below give T cell receptor beta chains drawn from one sample of a study of OX40 agonist ivuxolimab in advanced cancers. TCRdb's table, derived via immunoSEQ multiplex PCR, lists solely in-frame clones and lacks some. The profile covers about 81,000 clones, with roughly 91% appearing a single time and more than 13% taken by the ten largest. Sequencing used CD4+ or CD8+ T cells sorted from blood, obtained in a trial of the OX40 agonist ivuxolimab. The receptors were gathered from an adult with an advanced solid tumor such as melanoma, head and neck, liver or kidney cancer. CDR3s include the opening cysteine and the closing phenylalanine or tryptophan. Each record gives: CDR3 protein, clone size, V gene. Size values are once, few and many counts, or a class for expanded clones, and some rows have none.

CASSFPGRKTGELFF once TRBV7-2
CASSLGQGGYNEQFF NA TRBV7-6
CASSIGGPNNEQFF NA TRBV19
CASSFVKNTEAFF NA TRBV27
CASSQGARDPYNEQFF NA TRBV4-3
CASRGPGLLPAGNTIYF NA TRBV5-8
CASSPPDFGYGYTF once TRBV6-5
CASSQGVGDYNEQFF once TRBV4-3
CASSASGNEQYF NA TRBV27
CASSSTGAWEQYF NA TRBV27
CASSPNRYPGLAGRPYEQYF once TRBV19
CASSQDPRQGRNEQFF once TRBV4-3
CASSPIYGSTEAFF NA TRBV6-6
CASKGTGVDFGRSPLHF NA TRBV28
CASSYPTVQETQYF NA TRBV6-6
CASSYQAGPVDEQFF NA TRBV6-5
CASSLGALGQGVSSYNSPLHF once TRBV7-8
CASPGPTTRGNTIYF NA TRBV25-1
CASSELGGYTF NA TRBV6-5
CASSRKMGSEAFF NA TRBV2
CASSPGLLTEAFF NA TRBV4-3
CASSPGERSSYEQYF NA TRBV4-3
CASSVGARDIQYF NA TRBV6-5
CASTLGGIDTIYF NA TRBV28
CASSQMLARLEEPYEQYF NA TRBV28
CASSSGAGANVLTF NA TRBV5-1
CASSLKEKLFF NA TRBV5-4
CASSLAGSSEQFF NA TRBV7-8
CARVPGQGLRDYGYTF NA TRBV21-1
CASSPPGRNIQYF NA TRBV18
CASSAHRDTEAFF NA TRBV4-1
CSANQGYEQYF NA TRBV20-1
CASGTGTSYEQYF NA TRBV27
CASSPNQPQHF NA TRBV28
CASSIAPQGARNYGYTF NA TRBV23-1
CASSHEGTYEQYF NA TRBV4-3
CASSDWGREYGYTF NA TRBV5-1
CASGQGVGTYNEQFF NA TRBV12-5
CASSQRTSGNNEQFF NA TRBV4-1
CASSFSGSGIEQFF NA TRBV7-8
CASSQDTTVMNTGELFF NA TRBV4-3
CASSLSVNTEAFF NA TRBV7-9
CAVQWQVNTEAFF NA TRBV7-8
CASSPPTGQGAYEQYF NA TRBV18
CASSFSGARAEAFF once TRBV19
CASSYSSGGANEKLFF NA TRBV6-5
CASSPGVDIQYF NA TRBV6-1
CASLKELGQPQHF NA TRBV6-6
CASSFLSNEQFF NA TRBV7-9
CASSLRDRPETQYF NA TRBV7-2
CASSPQEGGTEAFF NA TRBV6-5